Listed below are T cell receptor beta chains from one sample, sequenced in a study of T cell changes during pregnancy in multiple sclerosis. The data were produced by immunoSEQ multiplex PCR, yet TCRdb's version contains in-frame clones alone and is incomplete. The sample contains 25,000 to 40,000 clones, about 89% of which appear only once. Sequences were derived from CD8+ T cells from peripheral blood mononuclear cells, sampled in the third trimester of pregnancy. Receptors were obtained from a female donor with multiple sclerosis, enrolled in a pregnancy study. The CDR3 runs from the conserved cysteine through the conserved F or W. Each record gives: CDR3 protein, J gene, V gene.

CAIWGRGQGNYGYTF | TRBJ1-2 | TRBV10-3
CASSGDRGTFNEQFF | TRBJ2-1 | TRBV11-2
CASSQSPGLAANNEQFF | TRBJ2-1 | TRBV7-7
CASSRGRRDFDYEQYF | TRBJ2-7 | TRBV9
CAWSTSGGAGETQYF | TRBJ2-5 | TRBV30
CASSLWRGPVREKLFF | TRBJ1-4 | TRBV5-6
CASSYSSGYPEQYF | TRBJ2-7 | TRBV6-5
CASSLARNGQQVGELFF | TRBJ2-2 | TRBV7-6
CASSLIPTDTQYF | TRBJ2-3 | TRBV7-3
CSAEDVGGTEAFF | TRBJ1-1 | TRBV29-1
CASSPTWRLTFGDTEAFF | TRBJ1-1 | TRBV27
CASPQGARYGYTF | TRBJ1-2 | TRBV2